Presented here are 14 T cell receptor beta chains from one specimen sequenced in a study of CD8 T cells in Susac syndrome. Roughly 0.45 to 1 ug RNA was reverse transcribed with random hexamers. TCRdb reanalysed the immunoSEQ multiplex PCR reads using MiXCR and keeps one entry per CDR3 protein. The data show tens of thousands of distinct CDR3 sequences, about 93% seen once. The source material was CD8+ T cells from PBMCs. Source of these receptors: a human donor in good health.

The chain combines TRBV7-9 with TRBJ2-7; D unresolved. The CDR3 runs 12 residues. The V and J ends lost 5 bases and 4 bases respectively, with 9 bases between them. CDR1 is SEHNR and CDR2 is FQNEAQ in the germline V gene (reference sequence). The CDR3 nucleotides read TGTGCCAGCAGCCTCGCCCGATACGAGCAGTACTTC. As protein: CASSLARYEQYF. Full variable domain (rest looked up from reference TRBV7-9 and TRBJ2-7): DTGVSQNPRHKITKRGQNVTFRCDPISEHNRLYWYRQTLGQGPEFLTYFQNEAQLEKSRLLSDRFSAERPKGSFSTLEIQRTEQGDSAMYLCASSLARYEQYFGPGTRLTVT.

The chain couples TRBV7-9 to TRBJ2-3; the D is unclear. Germline-derived CDR1 and CDR2 are SEHNR and FQNEAQ (reference sequence). This CDR3 comprises 14 residues. V lost 5 bases to trimming and J lost 1 base, with 10 bases between them. The chain's CDR3 is CASSPYGGTDTQYF. The CDR3, as DNA: TGTGCCAGCAGCCCCTACGGCGGCACAGATACGCAGTATTTT.

This clonotype was detected only once. The rearrangement uses TRBV7-9 and TRBJ2-1; tentative D call: TRBD1 (5 bases). Germline CDR1 and CDR2: SEHNR and FQNEAQ (reference sequence). Trimming removed 1 base at V and 10 bases at J, with 11 bases between. The CDR3 runs to 13 residues. Here the CDR3 reads CASSLEWAGEQFF. CDR3 nucleotide sequence: TGTGCCAGCAGCTTAGAGTGGGCAGGGGAGCAGTTCTTC.

This chain joins TRBV28 and TRBJ2-7, with 7 bases fitting TRBD1. The germline V gene has CDR1 MDHEN and CDR2 SYDVKM. The CDR3 runs to 13 residues. J was trimmed by 8 bases and V by 6 bases; bases with no gene match: 10. The CDR3 protein is CASSTTEQGQQYV. The CDR3 region has the DNA TGTGCCAGCAGCACGACAGAACAGGGGCAGCAGTACGTC.

The V gene is TRBV9, the J gene TRBJ1-2; tentative D call: TRBD1 (5 bases). This CDR3 contains 14 residues. V dropped 0 bases and J dropped 5 bases, with 11 bases sitting between them. CDR1 is SGDLS and CDR2 is YYNGEE in the germline V gene. The CDR3 here is CASSVEGPGYGYTF. The DNA for the CDR3 is TGTGCCAGCAGCGTAGAGGGACCGGGGTATGGCTACACCTTC.

This chain connects TRBV5-4 to TRBJ1-2; TRBD1 agrees at 7 bases. Germline-derived CDR1 and CDR2 are SGHNT and YYREEE (reference sequence). The CDR3 covers 15 residues. The V segment lost 5 bases and the J segment 4 bases; nucleotides outside the gene matches: 11. The CDR3 bases are TGTGCCAGCAGTTATTTCGACAGGGTGGCCTATGGCTACACCTTC. As protein: CASSYFDRVAYGYTF.

This clonotype was seen more than once but under ten times. CDR3 residues: CASSLSRTGNYGYTF. In nucleotides, the CDR3 is TGTGCCAGCAGTTTATCTCGGACAGGGAACTATGGCTACACCTTC. V gene TRBV28 combines with J gene TRBJ1-2, with TRBD1 matching 8 bases. Looked up from germline, CDR1 is MDHEN and CDR2 is SYDVKM. J was trimmed by 2 bases and V by 1 base; bases with no gene match: 3. This CDR3 is 15 amino acids long.

This chain uses TRBV11-2 with TRBJ2-1; tentatively, D is TRBD2 (6 bases). The V gene's germline CDR1 is SGHAT and CDR2 FQNNGV. V dropped 7 bases and J dropped 8 bases, with 12 bases sitting between them. The CDR3 contains 12 residues. The CDR3 region has the DNA TGTGCCAGCACCCTAGGAGGGGATGAGCAGTTCTTC. This sequence encodes CASTLGGDEQFF.

V gene TRBV29-1 combines with J gene TRBJ2-1; a weak D match, TRBD1 (5 bases). Germline lookup yields CDR1 SQVTM and CDR2 ANQGSEA. The CDR3 has 12 amino acids. Trimming shortened V by 5 bases and J by 9 bases, and 14 bases separated the two germline ends. The DNA for the CDR3 is TGCAGCGTTCGTCAGGGTCGGGCTGAGCAGTTCTTC. It specifies CSVRQGRAEQFF.

The chain combines TRBV20-1 with TRBJ2-2; no definite D call. V was clipped by 5 bases and J by 11 bases, with 15 bases between them. CDR1 and CDR2 from the germline V gene are DFQATT and SNEGSKA (reference sequence). This CDR3 has 12 amino acids. In DNA, the CDR3 is TGCAGTGCTTGGGTTTCCTCGGTTGAGCTGTTTTTT. This gives the protein CSAWVSSVELFF.

This clonotype was observed once. This sequence joins TRBV25-1 and TRBJ1-5; D might be TRBD1 (6 bases). Germline V lookup: CDR1 MGHDK, CDR2 SYGVNS. The CDR3 sequence is 13 residues long. V lost 5 bases to trimming and J lost 9 bases, with 14 bases between them. CDR3 residues: CASSPGQVGPQHF. The CDR3 DNA is TGTGCCAGCAGTCCGGGACAAGTGGGGCCCCAGCATTTT.

The chain employs TRBV28 and TRBJ2-7; 8 bases line up with TRBD1. The germline V gene encodes CDR1 MDHEN and CDR2 SYDVKM. J was trimmed by 6 bases and V by 5 bases; bases with no gene match: 9. This CDR3 is built from 14 residues. CDR3 region: CASSPARTGPEQYV. In DNA, the CDR3 is TGTGCCAGCAGTCCCGCCCGGACAGGGCCCGAGCAGTACGTC.

V usage is TRBV7-9 and J usage is TRBJ1-5, with 8 bases that match TRBD1. The V and J ends lost 8 bases and 6 bases, in that order; junction bases with no gene match: 12. The CDR3 length is 15 residues. The germline V gene encodes CDR1 SEHNR and CDR2 FQNEAQ (reference sequence). The DNA of the CDR3 is TGTGCCAGCTCTACACAGGGGGACCTCCTTCAGCCCCAGCATTTT. Protein sequence: CASSTQGDLLQPQHF.

V gene TRBV11-2 combines with J gene TRBJ2-1; TRBD1 aligns across 7 bases. In germline, CDR1 is SGHAT, CDR2 FQNNGV. V shed 1 base and J 9 bases; nucleotides not matched to a gene: 6. This CDR3 has 14 residues. The CDR3 DNA reads as TGTGCCAGCAGCTTAGGACAGGGCGGCGGTGAGCAGTTCTTC. Protein product: CASSLGQGGGEQFF.